This T cell receptor beta chain was recorded in a study of cytomegalovirus exposure and HLA in healthy donors. Findings and limits, study-wide: Later, an analysis found that common viral pathogens appeared to be linked with several of the most significant clusters.

Turning to this clone: Its target is unknown.

V was clipped by 0 bases and J by 4 bases; unmatched bases: 10. This CDR3 has 19 residues. Germline CDR1 SGHTA, CDR2 FQGNSA. PCR amplification relied on 60 Vbeta primers (plus 13 Jbeta primers). Generated by immunoSEQ multiplex PCR, the TCRdb table keeps only in-frame clones and is missing some. The sample consists of about 200,000 clones, more than 60% of them appearing once. The sample was PBMCs. The chain combines TRBV7-2 with TRBJ2-2; 11 bases match TRBD2. The sequence was collected from a man in his forties or fifties in good health and CMV-seronegative. In DNA, the CDR3 is TGTGCCAGCAGCTTAGCTCGGCTAGCGGGGGGCTCGAGCACCGGGGAGCTGTTTTTT. Protein product: CASSLARLAGGSSTGELFF.